The subject of this entry is one T cell receptor (beta chain). What it recognizes is unknown. Germline V gene data show CDR1 as SGHRS and CDR2 as YFSETQ. This CDR3 comprises 15 residues. Trimming removed 3 bases at V and 0 bases at J, with 7 bases between. This sample is part of a study of blood T cells in healthy people across ages. A second PCR of roughly 7 to 11 cycles used a sample-barcoded 5' primer and a J-beta primer mix. Each CDR3 protein is one row after TCRdb ran MiXCR on the 5' RACE reads. The sample includes about 500,000 distinct CDR3 sequences, 20% to 30% seen only once; the top ten take 8.5% to 9.5%. The study, taken as a whole, reports: Comparison with aged donors showed that long-lived donors had more naive CD4+ cells and higher diversity. Naive T cell percentage and TCR beta diversity correlated strongly.

The same data also went into a second study, on T cells of mothers and their children.

The sequence came from a boy younger than 18 in good health. Sequenced material: blood. This sequence joins TRBV5-1 and TRBJ2-6; D unclear. CDR3 region: CASSSYGSGANVLTF. The CDR3 nucleotides read TGCGCCAGCAGCTCTTACGGCTCTGGGGCCAACGTCCTGACTTTC.